These T cell receptor beta chains were read from a single sample in a study of chemoradiotherapy in HPV16-positive cancers. Using immunoSEQ multiplex PCR, the repertoire was profiled, and TCRdb retains in-frame clones only, with some absent. The top ten hold 0.75% to 1% of the sample, which has some 11,000 clones, 70% to 80% seen once. The sample was gathered from a patient who underwent chemoradiotherapy. Receptor source: a human donor with HPV-associated anogenital cancer. The CDR3 runs from the conserved cysteine through the conserved F or W. The D gene is left open where the match is weak. Some rows mark clone size as missing; the rest say once, few, many or name a class of expanded clone.

TRBV11-2	TRBJ2-3	-	-	CASSLLGDTQYF	TGTGCCAGCAGCCTTCTTGGTGATACGCAGTATTTT
TRBV7-9	TRBJ2-3	-	-	CASSTSGGTDTQYF	TGTGCCAGCAGCACCTCGGGGGGCACAGATACGCAGTATTTT
TRBV4-2	TRBJ1-5	-	few	CASSQPGAGQPQHF	TGTGCCAGCAGCCAGCCAGGGGCGGGTCAGCCCCAGCATTTT
TRBV5-1	TRBJ1-1	TRBD1	few	CASSFGQGMTNTEAFF	TGCGCCAGCAGCTTTGGACAGGGGATGACAAACACTGAAGCTTTCTTT
TRBV4-3	TRBJ2-1	-	-	CASSQDRNTAYEQFF	TGCGCCAGCAGCCAAGATCGAAACACAGCCTATGAGCAGTTCTTC
TRBV28	TRBJ1-6	TRBD1	-	CASSQDRASPLHF	TGTGCCAGCAGTCAAGACAGGGCCTCACCCCTCCACTTT
TRBV6-1	TRBJ2-1	TRBD2	-	CASSDAGGYNEQFF	TGTGCCAGCAGTGACGCGGGGGGGTACAATGAGCAGTTCTTC
TRBV5-1	TRBJ1-1	-	-	CASSLQQDSNTEAFF	TGCGCCAGCAGCCTACAACAGGATAGCAACACTGAAGCTTTCTTT
TRBV28	TRBJ1-3	-	-	CASTMGVASGNTIYF	TGTGCCAGCACCATGGGCGTCGCCTCTGGAAACACCATATATTTT
TRBV7-2	TRBJ2-7	TRBD2	-	CASSVTSGRPSYEQYF	TGTGCCAGCAGCGTCACTAGCGGGAGGCCTTCCTACGAGCAGTACTTC
TRBV15	TRBJ2-3	-	-	CATSRGQGDGDTQYF	TGTGCCACCAGCAGAGGTCAGGGAGACGGAGATACGCAGTATTTT
TRBV9	TRBJ2-5	-	-	CASSVGGRETQYF	TGTGCCAGCAGCGTCGGAGGACGAGAGACCCAGTACTTC
TRBV19	TRBJ1-4	-	-	CASTERWEKLFF	TGTGCCAGTACCGAGAGGTGGGAAAAACTGTTTTTT
TRBV15	TRBJ1-2	-	few	CATSRDRAGVGYTF	TGTGCCACCAGCAGAGATCGGGCAGGGGTTGGCTACACCTTC
TRBV4-1	TRBJ2-3	TRBD1	-	CASSQGQGDTDTQYF	TGCGCCAGCAGCCAAGGACAGGGAGACACAGATACGCAGTATTTT
TRBV2	TRBJ1-6	-	few	CASSTFGGSVDSPLHF	TGTGCCAGCAGCACCTTCGGGGGCTCAGTGGATTCACCCCTCCACTTT
TRBV29-1	TRBJ1-2	-	-	CSVDNSGGSANYGYTF	TGCAGCGTTGATAATTCGGGGGGCTCAGCTAACTATGGCTACACCTTC
TRBV5-1	TRBJ2-2	TRBD1	-	CASSLQGQGVTGELFF	TGCGCCAGCAGCTTGCAGGGACAGGGAGTCACCGGGGAGCTGTTTTTT
TRBV27	TRBJ2-7	-	-	CASSLSPQGYEQYF	TGTGCCAGCAGTTTATCGCCACAGGGCTACGAGCAGTACTTC
TRBV7-2	TRBJ2-7	TRBD1	few	CASCRTGFAEQYF	TGTGCCAGCTGCCGGACAGGGTTTGCCGAGCAGTACTTC
TRBV29-1	TRBJ2-1	-	-	CSVDGESSYNEQFF	TGCAGCGTTGACGGTGAGAGCTCCTACAATGAGCAGTTCTTC
TRBV4-2	TRBJ2-6	-	-	CASSQVGGPGANVLTF	TGTGCCAGCAGCCAAGTCGGGGGGCCTGGGGCCAACGTCCTGACTTTC
TRBV5-1	TRBJ1-3	-	few	CASRLRSLESGNTIYF	TGCGCCAGCAGACTGAGGAGCCTTGAGTCCGGAAACACCATATATTTT
TRBV6-6	TRBJ1-5	-	-	CASGRPGRDQPQHF	TGTGCCAGCGGCCGGCCAGGCCGAGATCAGCCCCAGCATTTT
TRBV5-6	TRBJ2-7	-	-	CASSSGPSRGEQYF	TGTGCCAGCAGCTCCGGGCCCTCCCGGGGGGAGCAGTACTTC
TRBV7-9	TRBJ1-1	-	-	CASSLDSWATNTEAFF	TGTGCCAGCAGCTTAGACTCTTGGGCAACGAACACTGAAGCTTTCTTT
TRBV11-2	TRBJ2-1	-	few	CASNDLPIGWLSEQFF	TGTGCCAGCAACGACCTCCCAATCGGTTGGCTAAGTGAGCAGTTCTTC